A single sample gave rise to the 7 T cell receptor beta chains below, sequenced in a study of vaccination effects on CD4 cells after COVID-19. Within the ViraFEST assay, antigen-specific CD4+ T cells underwent expansion with viral peptide pools prior to sequencing. At the end of 10 days of culture, CD4+ T cells were isolated. Absence of prior SARS-CoV-2 infection characterized the vaccine recipients, who showed negative nucleocapsid antibodies. Their antigens are not known. Only in-frame clones appear in the TCRdb table, and some are missing; sequencing was by immunoSEQ multiplex PCR. The sample has roughly 75,000 clones, under 75% seen once. The sequencing here drew on CD4+ T cells from PBMCs cultured with HCoV-OC43 spike peptides, taken before COVID-19 vaccination. Subset noted: HCoV-OC43 spike overlapping peptide pool stimulation. Source of these receptors: a human donor who received a COVID-19 vaccine.

The CDR3 bases are TGTGCCAGCAGCCAGACAGTGAACACTGAAGCTTTCTTT. Its translation is CASSQTVNTEAFF. The chain couples TRBV14 to TRBJ1-1; D might be TRBD1 (5 bases). This CDR3 comprises 13 residues. In germline, CDR1 is SGHDN, CDR2 FVKESK. Trimming cost V 3 bases and J 0 bases, with 5 bases left between them.

The V gene is TRBV10-3, the J gene TRBJ1-1; maybe TRBD1 (6 bases). With 10 bases removed from V and 0 bases from J, the gap between germline ends came to 12 bases. The germline V gene has CDR1 ENHRY and CDR2 SYGVKD. This CDR3 contains 13 residues. CDR3 protein: CATGQTLNTEAFF. Written as DNA, the CDR3 is TGTGCCACCGGACAGACCCTGAACACTGAAGCTTTCTTT.

The chain carries TRBV24-1 and TRBJ2-2; the D gene is possibly TRBD1 (6 bases). Trimming pared 10 bases from V and 1 base from J, leaving 12 bases between. Germline lookup yields CDR1 KGHDR and CDR2 SFDVKD. The CDR3 extends over 14 amino acids. CDR3 region: CATADSGNTGELFF. DNA for the CDR3: TGTGCCACTGCGGACAGTGGGAACACCGGGGAGCTGTTTTTT.

The chain recombines TRBV10-2 with TRBJ2-6; 7 nucleotides match TRBD2. Germline V gives CDR1 WSHSY, CDR2 SAAADI. With V trimmed by 0 bases and J by 1 base, 0 bases remained unmatched. This CDR3 spans 16 amino acids. CDR3 in DNA: TGCGCCAGCAGTGAGTCGGGGGGGTCTGGGGCCAACGTCCTGACTTTC. This codes for CASSESGGSGANVLTF.

This rearrangement joins TRBV3-1 (or the pseudogene TRBV3-2) to TRBJ1-1; D possibly corresponds to TRBD1 (6 bases). The CDR3 is made up of 12 amino acids. Germline CDR1 and CDR2: LGHDT and YNNKEL (reference sequence). V dropped 5 bases and J dropped 7 bases, with 11 bases sitting between them. As DNA, the CDR3 is TGTGCCAGCAGCAACGGGGGGCGTGAAGCTTTCTTT. Protein sequence: CASSNGGREAFF.

The rearrangement joins TRBV7-2 to TRBJ1-1; D unresolved. From germline, CDR1 is SGHTA and CDR2 FQGNSA. The V and J ends lost 5 bases and 0 bases respectively, with 13 bases between them. There are 15 residues in the CDR3. CDR3 region: CASSAERLMNTEAFF. Written as DNA, the CDR3 is TGTGCCAGCAGCGCTGAACGACTGATGAACACTGAAGCTTTCTTT.

The chain is built from TRBV2 and TRBJ2-4, with D tentatively TRBD1 (6 bases). Trimming pared 10 bases from V and 6 bases from J, leaving 13 bases between. The CDR3 contains 12 residues. Germline V gives CDR1 SNHLY, CDR2 FYNNEI. This chain's CDR3 is CATGQLGNIQYF. The CDR3 region has the DNA TGTGCCACAGGACAGTTAGGAAACATTCAGTACTTC.